This T cell receptor beta chain derives from a study of PD-1 blockade in mismatch repair-deficient tumors. Study details: Patients had eleven to twelve mismatch repair-deficient cancer types, all previously treated and progressing. Study conclusions and caveats: After pembrolizumab, tumor-resident clones rose rapidly, then generally contracted before radiologic responses.

PCR or immunohistochemistry showed mismatch repair deficiency in every enrolled patient. TCR sequencing covered a few patients who responded to pembrolizumab. The repertoire was sequenced with immunoSEQ multiplex PCR; TCRdb's copy has only in-frame clones and lacks some. This table holds 100,000 or so clones, over 65% found once. Comments on this clone: The antigen is not known.

The sequence was collected from an adult with mismatch repair-deficient cancer. Source: peripheral blood, taken about 36 weeks after starting pembrolizumab.

CDR3 region: CASSPGPSQLGIYF. The CDR3 region has the DNA TGTGCCAGCAGCCCAGGACCCAGTCAATTGGGCATATATTTT. The chain couples TRBV5-6 to TRBJ1-3; D unresolved. The V end lost 4 bases, the J end lost 12 bases, and 20 bases lay between the germline ends. Germline CDR1 SGHDT, CDR2 YYEEEE. The CDR3 covers 14 residues.